The clone carrying this TCR beta chain was counted ten times or more. Its specificity is not known. These data originate in a study of T cells in Graves' hyperthyroidism and ophthalmopathy. Across the whole study: Prior to any treatment, at the point of initial diagnosis, peripheral blood was collected. Study conclusions and caveats: Among thyroid clonotypes expanded above 0.001, most also appeared in blood.

The trim removed 7 bases at V and 4 bases at J, leaving 5 bases unmatched. This CDR3 has 14 residues. The germline V gene has CDR1 MNHNS and CDR2 SASEGT. It was at first hyperthyroidism diagnosis, before any ophthalmopathy symptoms, that the blood sample was taken. Using RNA transcripts as the source, TCR beta CDR3 regions were amplified. In the first-round RT-PCR of the TCR CDR3, the HTBI primer set was used. In TCRdb, the multiplex PCR reads were re-called with MiXCR into one record per CDR3 protein. This sample has 650,000 to 850,000 distinct CDR3 sequences, with around 20% found just once. What was sequenced was blood. The origin of this receptor is a woman in her forties or fifties with Graves' hyperthyroidism that later progressed to Graves' ophthalmopathy. The chain combines TRBV6-1 with TRBJ1-2; 11 bases line up with TRBD1. CDR3 bases: TGTGCCAGCATCCTGGGACAGGGGGTCTATGGCTACACCTTC. It encodes CASILGQGVYGYTF.